What follows is one T cell receptor beta chain and its context. Those who participated ranged in age from roughly 18 to 89 years and resided in approximately 26 US areas. This entry is derived from a study of blood T cell repertoires in COVID-19. With 5 bases clipped from V and 4 bases from J, the junction kept 10 bases outside the gene matches. This CDR3 is built from 17 residues. The germline CDR1 and CDR2 sequences are SGHVS and FQNEAQ. Generated by immunoSEQ multiplex PCR, the TCRdb table keeps only in-frame clones and is missing some. The repertoire consists of roughly 400,000 clones, with 89% occurring once and the leading ten covering 1.7%.

The genes are TRBV7-8 and TRBJ2-3, with 12 bases matching TRBD2. The sequenced sample consisted of PBMCs or T cells enriched from blood (not recorded which). The receptor's source is a woman aged 30 to 39 who had recovered from COVID-19. CDR3 sequence: CASSAISSGGASDTQYF. The CDR3 DNA reads TGTGCCAGCAGCGCCATCTCTAGCGGGGGGGCCTCAGATACGCAGTATTTT.